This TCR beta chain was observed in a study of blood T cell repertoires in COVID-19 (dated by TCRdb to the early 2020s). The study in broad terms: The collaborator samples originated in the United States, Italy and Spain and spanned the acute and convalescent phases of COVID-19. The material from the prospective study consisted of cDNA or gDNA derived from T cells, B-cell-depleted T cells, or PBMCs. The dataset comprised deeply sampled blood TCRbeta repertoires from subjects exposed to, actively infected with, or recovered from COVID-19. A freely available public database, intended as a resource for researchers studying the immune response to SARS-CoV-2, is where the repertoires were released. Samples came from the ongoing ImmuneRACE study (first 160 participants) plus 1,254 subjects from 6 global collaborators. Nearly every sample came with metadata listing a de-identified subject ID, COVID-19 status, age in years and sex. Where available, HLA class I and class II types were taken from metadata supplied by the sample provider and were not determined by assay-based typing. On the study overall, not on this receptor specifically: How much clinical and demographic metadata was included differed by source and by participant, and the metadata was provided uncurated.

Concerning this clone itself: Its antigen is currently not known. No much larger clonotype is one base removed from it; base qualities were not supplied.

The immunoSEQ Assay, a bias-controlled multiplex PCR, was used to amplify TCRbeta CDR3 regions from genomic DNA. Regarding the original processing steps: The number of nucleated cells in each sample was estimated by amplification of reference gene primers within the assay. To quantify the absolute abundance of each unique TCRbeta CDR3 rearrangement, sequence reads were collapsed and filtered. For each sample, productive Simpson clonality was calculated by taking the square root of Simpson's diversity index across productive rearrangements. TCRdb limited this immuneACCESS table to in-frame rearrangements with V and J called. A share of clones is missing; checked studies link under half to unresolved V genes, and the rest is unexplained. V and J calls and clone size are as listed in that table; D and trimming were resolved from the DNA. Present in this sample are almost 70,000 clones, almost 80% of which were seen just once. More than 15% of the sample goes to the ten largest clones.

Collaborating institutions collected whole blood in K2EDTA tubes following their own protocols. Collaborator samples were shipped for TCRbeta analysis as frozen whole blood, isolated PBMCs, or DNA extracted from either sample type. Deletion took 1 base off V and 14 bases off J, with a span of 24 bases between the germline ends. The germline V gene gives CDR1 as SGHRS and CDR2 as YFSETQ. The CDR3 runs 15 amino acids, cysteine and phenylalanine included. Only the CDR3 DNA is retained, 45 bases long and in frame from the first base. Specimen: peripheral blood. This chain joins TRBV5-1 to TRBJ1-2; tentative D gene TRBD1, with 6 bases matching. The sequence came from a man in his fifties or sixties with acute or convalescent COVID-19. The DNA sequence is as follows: TGCGCCAGCAGCTTGAAGAGGGGGTCAGCGCCGGCGGATACCTTC. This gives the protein CASSLKRGSAPADTF.